The 27 T cell receptor beta chains below all came from one sample that was sequenced in a study of T-cell reconstitution after alpha-beta-depleted transplantation in children. It was with unique molecular identifiers that the TCRbeta library was prepared. TCRdb redid the calling of the PCR reads with MiXCR, one entry per CDR3 protein. The sample lists around 300,000 distinct CDR3 sequences; over 9% were seen once. Material: PBMCs, obtained before TCRalphabeta/CD19-depleted stem cell transplant. All receptors derive from a boy under two years old with acute myeloid leukemia, due to receive a stem cell transplant.

This clonotype was seen ten or more times. The chain recombines TRBV10-3 with TRBJ1-1; 9 nucleotides line up with TRBD1. This CDR3 is built from 14 residues. V was pared by 10 bases and J by 5 bases, with 11 bases of the junction left unmatched. Germline V gene sequence: CDR1 ENHRY, CDR2 SYGVKD. This CDR3 reads CATRFTGGRTEAFF. The CDR3, as DNA: TGTGCCACCCGATTCACAGGGGGCCGAACTGAAGCTTTCTTT.

This clonotype was detected only a few times. The chain joins TRBV2 to TRBJ2-4; 11 nucleotides line up with TRBD2. CDR3 length equals 18 residues. The V gene end was trimmed by 6 bases and the J gene end by 0 bases; junction bases not matched to a gene: 10. Looked up from germline, CDR1 is SNHLY and CDR2 is FYNNEI. In nucleotides, the CDR3 is TGTGCCAGCAGGGAACCGGGACTAGCGGTACTAGCCAAAAACATTCAGTACTTC. Protein: CASREPGLAVLAKNIQYF.

This clonotype was detected many times. The CDR3 nucleotides read TGTGCCAGCAGTCCTCTAGGACTTGGCTACAATGAGCAGTTCTTC. Translating it yields CASSPLGLGYNEQFF. The chain uses TRBV28 and TRBJ2-1; D is perhaps TRBD2 (5 bases). V dropped 5 bases and J dropped 3 bases, with 14 bases sitting between them. The length of the CDR3 is 15 residues. Per the germline V gene, CDR1 is MDHEN and CDR2 is SYDVKM.

This clonotype appeared many times. The CDR3 coding sequence is TGTGCCAGCAGTTTATGGGGGACTAGCGGGGGGGTGTGGGAGCAGTTCTTC. Its protein product is CASSLWGTSGGVWEQFF. The chain links TRBV27 to TRBJ2-1; 16 nucleotides match TRBD2. With V trimmed by 1 base and J by 10 bases, 7 bases remained unmatched. This CDR3 is 17 amino acids long. In germline, CDR1 is MNHEY, CDR2 SMNVEV (reference sequence).

In its sample, this clonotype was seen many times. This chain links TRBV7-2 with TRBJ2-7, with D unclear. The germline CDR1 and CDR2 sequences are SGHTA and FQGNSA. The CDR3 sequence is 14 residues long. V was clipped by 3 bases and J by 0 bases, with 9 bases between them. CDR3 protein: CASSLGFSSYEQYF. CDR3 in DNA: TGTGCCAGCAGCTTGGGCTTTAGCTCCTACGAGCAGTACTTC.

This clonotype was observed many times. The V call is TRBV5-1, the J call TRBJ2-2; 12 bases are a match to TRBD2. The CDR3 is 16 amino acids. The germline V gene encodes CDR1 SGHRS and CDR2 YFSETQ. V shed 1 base, J shed 7 bases, and the junction held 5 bases outside the gene matches. CDR3 residues: CASSLTSGRMSGELFF. In nucleotides, the CDR3 is TGCGCCAGCAGCTTGACTAGCGGGAGGATGAGCGGGGAGCTGTTTTTT.

This clonotype was recorded many times. In nucleotides, the CDR3 is TGTGCCAGCAGTGTCACAGGGGGTAGCAATCAGCCCCAGCATTTT. Encoded protein: CASSVTGGSNQPQHF. This rearrangement joins TRBV9 to TRBJ1-5, with 8 bases aligning to TRBD1. The CDR3 consists of 15 residues. In germline, CDR1 is SGDLS, CDR2 YYNGEE. The trim removed 5 bases at V and 0 bases at J, leaving 4 bases unmatched.

With regard to this clonotype: The CDR3 does not end in the conserved phenylalanine or tryptophan, so this is likely a read error. This chain connects TRBV4-2 to TRBJ2-2; TRBD2 might be the D (6 bases). Trimming cost V 0 bases and J 6 bases, with 14 bases left between them. Germline CDR1 and CDR2: LGHNA and YNFKEQ. The CDR3 extends over 16 amino acids. The CDR3 nucleotides are TGTGCCAGCAGCCAAGAACTAGCCCCTTTGGCCGGGGAGCTGTTTGTT. Its protein product is CASSQELAPLAGELFV.

This clonotype came up many times. The V and J genes are TRBV7-9 and TRBJ2-5; D not certain. The CDR3 length is 12 residues. V lost 5 bases and J lost 5, with 9 bases in between. Germline-derived CDR1 and CDR2 are SEHNR and FQNEAQ (reference sequence). The CDR3 nucleotides read TGTGCCAGCAGCCCCGGGCCCGAGACCCAGTACTTC. Translation: CASSPGPETQYF.

The V gene is TRBV12-3 or TRBV12-4, the J gene TRBJ2-2; a weak D match, TRBD1 (5 bases). This CDR3 comprises 11 residues. V lost 5 bases to trimming and J lost 11 bases, with 9 bases between them. CDR3 nucleotides: TGTGCCAGCAGTAGGGGAATCGAGCTGTTTTTT. Its protein product is CASSRGIELFF.

The rearrangement uses TRBV6-1 and TRBJ2-5; the match to TRBD1 covers 8 bases. The CDR3 is 15 residues long. V lost 6 bases to trimming and J lost 2 bases; unmatched junction nucleotides: 8. Germline CDR1 is MNHNS and CDR2 is SASEGT. The CDR3 DNA sequence: TGTGCCAGCAGCTTCGGACAGGGAAGGCAAGAGACCCAGTACTTC. It specifies CASSFGQGRQETQYF.

This clonotype has a count of ten or more. J is TRBJ2-7 and V is TRBV20-1, with 7 bases aligning to TRBD2. The trim removed 0 bases at V and 7 bases at J, leaving 9 bases unmatched. This CDR3 is built from 14 residues. Germline V gene sequence: CDR1 DFQATT, CDR2 SNEGSKA (reference sequence). The CDR3 loop reads CSARDGGSGLEQYF. CDR3 nucleotides: TGCAGTGCTAGAGACGGCGGGAGCGGCTTGGAGCAGTACTTC.

This clonotype came up many times. The DNA of the CDR3 is TGTGCCAGCAGCTTACAGGGGCGGAATGAGCAGTTCTTC. Residues: CASSLQGRNEQFF. The chain recombines TRBV11-3 with TRBJ2-1; D is perhaps TRBD1 (6 bases). Germline values: CDR1 SGHNT, CDR2 YENEEA. The CDR3 is 13 residues long. Trimming took off 2 bases at V and 7 bases at J, with 9 bases between the two ends.

This clonotype was seen repeatedly, ten times or more. V and J are TRBV27 and TRBJ1-6; the D is unclear. The length of the CDR3 is 13 residues. Per germline, CDR1 MNHEY and CDR2 SMNVEV (reference sequence). Trimming stripped 4 bases from V and 8 bases from J, with 9 bases between. CDR3 in DNA: TGTGCCAGCAGTTCCCTATCCGATTCACCCCTCCACTTT. Its translation: CASSSLSDSPLHF.

This clonotype was counted many times. V usage is TRBV27 and J usage is TRBJ2-5, with 8 bases aligning to TRBD1. There are 16 residues in the CDR3. J lost 2 bases, V lost 5 bases, and 10 bases had no gene match. Germline assignment: CDR1 MNHEY and CDR2 SMNVEV (reference sequence). The CDR3 here is CASSPGQGSSQETQYF. CDR3 nucleotide sequence: TGTGCCAGCAGTCCCGGACAGGGATCCTCGCAAGAGACCCAGTACTTC.

This clonotype was detected only a few times. The J gene is TRBJ2-1, the V gene TRBV9; TRBD2 aligns across 7 bases. V was clipped by 0 bases and J by 0 bases; unmatched bases: 6. The germline CDR1 and CDR2 sequences are SGDLS and YYNGEE. The CDR3 is made up of 17 amino acids. CDR3 nucleotides: TGTGCCAGCAGCGTAGGACCCGGGGGGACCTCCTACAATGAGCAGTTCTTC. Amino acid sequence: CASSVGPGGTSYNEQFF.

The table lists this clonotype with many counts. The gene calls are TRBV3-1 and TRBJ1-1; TRBD1 is a possible D gene (5 bases). The CDR3 runs to 14 residues. The germline V gene has CDR1 LGHDT and CDR2 YNNKEL (reference sequence). Trimming shortened V by 3 bases and J by 5 bases, and 13 bases separated the two germline ends. In nucleotides, the CDR3 is TGTGCCAGCAGCCAGGGACCGCAGCGTACTGAAGCTTTCTTT. This encodes CASSQGPQRTEAFF.

This clonotype was counted ten times or more. The chain has TRBV5-1 and TRBJ2-7; 9 bases are a match to TRBD1. The V and J ends lost 2 bases and 5 bases, in that order; junction bases with no gene match: 5. Germline assignment: CDR1 SGHRS and CDR2 YFSETQ. The CDR3 has 14 amino acids. This chain's CDR3 is CASSFRQGVNEQYF. CDR3 bases: TGCGCCAGCAGCTTTAGACAGGGGGTAAACGAGCAGTACTTC.

This clonotype was counted at least ten times. V gene TRBV29-1 combines with J gene TRBJ1-2, with 10 positions matching TRBD1. After removal of 3 bases from V and 0 bases from J, the junction contained 10 bases not matched to a gene. Germline lookup yields CDR1 SQVTM and CDR2 ANQGSEA. The CDR3 covers 17 residues. CDR3 coding DNA: TGCAGCGTTGACAGGGACAGGGGAATTACTACTAACTATGGCTACACCTTC. Residues: CSVDRDRGITTNYGYTF.

This clonotype was recorded at least ten times. The chain couples TRBV28 to TRBJ1-5, with D possibly being TRBD1 (5 bases). Trimming took 7 bases from V and 2 from J, leaving 9 bases between them. Germline V lookup: CDR1 MDHEN, CDR2 SYDVKM. The CDR3 spans 13 residues. Written as DNA, the CDR3 is TGTGCCAGCATCTTGGGGGGCAATCAGCCCCAGCATTTT. Translating it yields CASILGGNQPQHF. The entire variable domain, with the rest obtained from reference TRBV28 and TRBJ1-5, is as follows: DVKVTQSSRYLVKRTGEKVFLECVQDMDHENMFWYRQDPGLGLRLIYFSYDVKMKEKGDIPEGYSVSREKKERFSLILESASTNQTSMYLCASILGGNQPQHFGDGTRLSIL.

V gene TRBV12-3 or TRBV12-4 combines with J gene TRBJ1-5; D not certain. V was shortened by 2 bases and J by 0 bases, with 11 bases between the two germline ends. This CDR3 comprises 16 residues. DNA of the CDR3: TGTGCCAGCAGTTTAATTCCCCGTTATAGCAATCAGCCCCAGCATTTT. Protein product: CASSLIPRYSNQPQHF.

This clonotype was observed many times. The chain combines TRBV12-3 or TRBV12-4 with TRBJ2-1; D uncertain. V shed 6 bases and J shed 6 bases, with 15 bases lying between them. This CDR3 has 14 residues. Here the CDR3 reads CASRPGPGTNEQFF. The CDR3 DNA reads as TGTGCCAGCAGACCAGGACCAGGAACCAATGAGCAGTTCTTC.

Ten or more counts support this clonotype. The chain uses TRBV11-2 and TRBJ2-7; 7 nucleotides agree with TRBD1. This CDR3 is built from 14 residues. V shed 1 base and J 6 bases; nucleotides not matched to a gene: 6. The germline CDR1 and CDR2 sequences are SGHAT and FQNNGV. The CDR3 protein is CASSLGPGGTEQYF. CDR3 DNA: TGTGCCAGCAGCTTAGGTCCAGGGGGTACCGAGCAGTACTTC.

The sample holds many counts of this clonotype. This sequence joins TRBV11-2 and TRBJ2-3, with TRBD2 matching 8 bases. The V and J ends lost 1 base and 0 bases, in that order; junction bases with no gene match: 3. This CDR3 has 16 amino acids. Germline loops: CDR1 SGHAT, CDR2 FQNNGV. Here the CDR3 DNA reads TGTGCCAGCAGCTTAGCGCGGGAGGCGAGCACAGATACGCAGTATTTT. Translation gives CASSLAREASTDTQYF. Based on the CDR3 plus reference TRBV11-2 and TRBJ2-3, the full variable domain is EAGVAQSPRYKIIEKRQSVAFWCNPISGHATLYWYQQILGQGPKLLIQFQNNGVVDDSQLPKDRFSAERLKGVDSTLKIQPAKLEDSAVYLCASSLAREASTDTQYFGPGTRLTVL.

This clonotype was seen repeatedly, ten times or more. The chain uses TRBV28 and TRBJ1-5; perhaps TRBD1 as D (6 bases). CDR3 length equals 16 residues. Germline V gene lookup returns CDR1 MDHEN and CDR2 SYDVKM. Trimming stripped 5 bases from V and 0 bases from J, with 14 bases between. CDR3 region: CASSKWAGDSNQPQHF. The CDR3 DNA is TGTGCCAGCAGTAAATGGGCAGGGGATAGCAATCAGCCCCAGCATTTT.

Many counts were recorded for this clonotype. CDR3 region: CASSQEPGGIAKNIQYF. As DNA, the CDR3 is TGTGCCAGCAGCCAAGAACCGGGGGGGATAGCCAAAAACATTCAGTACTTC. The genes are TRBV3-1 and TRBJ2-4; 8 bases align to TRBD2. From germline, CDR1 is LGHDT and CDR2 YNNKEL (reference sequence). The J segment lost 0 bases and the V segment lost 0 bases, leaving 4 bases of the junction unmatched. CDR3 length: 17 residues.

The CDR3 here is CASSLRDLSSYNEQFF. CDR3 DNA sequence: TGCGCCAGCAGCTTGAGGGATCTCAGCTCCTACAATGAGCAGTTCTTC. This chain uses TRBV5-1 with TRBJ2-1, with no clear D. The germline CDR1 and CDR2 sequences are SGHRS and YFSETQ. The length of the CDR3 is 16 residues. The germline V and J ends were trimmed by 1 base and 0 bases, with 11 bases remaining between them.